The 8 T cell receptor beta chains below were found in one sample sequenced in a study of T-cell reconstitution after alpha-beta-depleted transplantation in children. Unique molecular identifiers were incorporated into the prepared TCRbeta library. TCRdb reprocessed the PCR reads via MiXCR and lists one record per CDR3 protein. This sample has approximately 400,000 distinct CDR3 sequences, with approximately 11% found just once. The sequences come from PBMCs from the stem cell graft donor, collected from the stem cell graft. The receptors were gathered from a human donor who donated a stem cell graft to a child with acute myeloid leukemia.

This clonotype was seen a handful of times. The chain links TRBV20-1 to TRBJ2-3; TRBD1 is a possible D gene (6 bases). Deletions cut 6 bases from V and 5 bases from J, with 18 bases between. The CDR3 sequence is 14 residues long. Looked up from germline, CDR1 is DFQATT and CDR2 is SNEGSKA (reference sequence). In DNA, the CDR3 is TGCAGTGCCCTTGCTGGGGGCCTAAGAGATACGCAGTATTTT. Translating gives CSALAGGLRDTQYF.

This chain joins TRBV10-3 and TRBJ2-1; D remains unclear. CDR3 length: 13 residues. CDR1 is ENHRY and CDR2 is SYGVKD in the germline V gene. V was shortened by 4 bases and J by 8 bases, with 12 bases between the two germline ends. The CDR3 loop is CAISVGTSDEQFF. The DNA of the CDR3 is TGTGCCATCAGTGTGGGCACGAGCGATGAGCAGTTCTTC.

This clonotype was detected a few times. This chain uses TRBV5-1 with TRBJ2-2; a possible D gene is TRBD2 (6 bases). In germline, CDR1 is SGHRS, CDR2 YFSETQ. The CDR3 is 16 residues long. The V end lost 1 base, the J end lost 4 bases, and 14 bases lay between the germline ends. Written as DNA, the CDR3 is TGCGCCAGCAGCTTGTTCTCGGGCGGGGCCACCGGGGAGCTGTTTTTT. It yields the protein CASSLFSGGATGELFF.

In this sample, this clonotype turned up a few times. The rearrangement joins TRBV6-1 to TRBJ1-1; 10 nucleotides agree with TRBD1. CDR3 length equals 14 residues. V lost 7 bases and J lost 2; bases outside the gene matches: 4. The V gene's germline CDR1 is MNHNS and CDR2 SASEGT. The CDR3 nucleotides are TGTGCCAGCAAAAGACAGGGGGCTAACACTGAAGCTTTCTTT. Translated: CASKRQGANTEAFF.

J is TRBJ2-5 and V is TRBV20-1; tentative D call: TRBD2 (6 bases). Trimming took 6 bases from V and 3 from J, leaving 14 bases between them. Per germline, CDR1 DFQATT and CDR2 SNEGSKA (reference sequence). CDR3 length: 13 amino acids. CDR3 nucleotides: TGCAGTGCCCCCTTATGGGGGGAAGAGACCCAGTACTTC. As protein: CSAPLWGEETQYF.

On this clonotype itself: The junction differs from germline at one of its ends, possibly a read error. CDR3 protein: CASNKGIVPGPNVLTF. The CDR3 DNA sequence: TGCGCCAGCAATAAAGGGATAGTGCCTGGGCCCAACGTCCTGACTTTC. The gene calls are TRBV5-1 and TRBJ2-6; D not certain. The CDR3 has 16 residues. The germline gives CDR1 SGHRS, CDR2 YFSETQ.

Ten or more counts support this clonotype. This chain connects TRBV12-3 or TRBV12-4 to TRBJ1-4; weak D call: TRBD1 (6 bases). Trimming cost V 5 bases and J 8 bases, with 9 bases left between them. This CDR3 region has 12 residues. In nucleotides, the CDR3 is TGTGCCAGCAGTCAAACAGGGGAAAAACTGTTTTTT. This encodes CASSQTGEKLFF.

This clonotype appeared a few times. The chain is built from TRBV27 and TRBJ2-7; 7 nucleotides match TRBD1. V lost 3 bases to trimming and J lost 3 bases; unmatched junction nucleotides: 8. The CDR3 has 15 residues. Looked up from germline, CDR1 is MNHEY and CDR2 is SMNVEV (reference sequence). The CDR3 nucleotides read TGTGCCAGCAGTTTTACAGGGGCGGGTTACTACGAGCAGTACTTC. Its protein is CASSFTGAGYYEQYF.